The 16 T cell receptor beta chains given below trace back to one sample, sequenced in a study of cytomegalovirus exposure and HLA in healthy donors. In the PCR, 60 Vbeta and 13 Jbeta primers were used. Libraries were prepared by immunoSEQ multiplex PCR; TCRdb keeps only in-frame clonotypes and omits some of them. The data hold more than 95,000 clones, with about a tenth observed a single time. The source material was PBMCs. The receptors were gathered from a man aged 40-55 years in good health and CMV-seropositive.

This clone occurred a few times. V usage is TRBV6-4 and J usage is TRBJ2-7; no clear D gene. This CDR3 contains 13 residues. V dropped 4 bases and J dropped 6 bases, with 13 bases sitting between them. The germline V gene has CDR1 MRHNA and CDR2 SNTAGT. The CDR3 sequence is CASSAGLSGEQYF. The CDR3 DNA reads as TGTGCCAGCAGTGCTGGCCTATCAGGCGAGCAGTACTTC.

This clone occurred a few times. The rearrangement links TRBV5-4 to TRBJ2-5; 12 bases line up with TRBD1. Germline CDR1 SGHNT, CDR2 YYREEE (reference sequence). The CDR3 loop spans 18 amino acids. J was trimmed by 4 bases and V by 0 bases; bases with no gene match: 10. DNA for the CDR3: TGTGCCAGCAGCTTGGGCGCAAAACCGGGACAGGGGGCAGAGACCCAGTACTTC. Translated: CASSLGAKPGQGAETQYF.

DNA of the CDR3: TGTGCCAGTACCTCCGCCTACGGGACTCTAAACTACGAGCAGTACTTC. Its translation: CASTSAYGTLNYEQYF. V gene TRBV19 combines with J gene TRBJ2-7, with D perhaps TRBD2 (6 bases). The CDR3 contains 16 residues. The V end lost 7 bases, the J end lost 3 bases, and 22 bases lay between the germline ends. Germline loops: CDR1 LNHDA, CDR2 SQIVND (reference sequence).

The V gene is TRBV4-1, the J gene TRBJ2-3; D ambiguous. Germline CDR1 MGHRA, CDR2 YSYEKL. The CDR3 has 15 amino acids. V was pared by 1 base and J by 1 base, with 9 bases between. The CDR3 bases are TGCGCCAGCAGCCAAGTTCAGCAGGGCACAGATACGCAGTATTTT. Protein: CASSQVQQGTDTQYF.

The chain carries TRBV29-1 and TRBJ2-7; D may be TRBD1 (7 bases). This CDR3 has 13 amino acids. CDR1 SQVTM and CDR2 ANQGSEA come from the germline V gene. Trimming took 5 bases from V and 1 from J, leaving 12 bases between them. CDR3 DNA: TGCAGCGTTTTTCAGGGGGGTTCCTACGAGCAGTACTTC. This sequence encodes CSVFQGGSYEQYF.

The CDR3 spells CASSLGGGGPSYEQYF. CDR3 DNA: TGTGCCAGCAGCTTGGGGGGGGGAGGCCCCTCCTACGAGCAGTACTTC. The chain carries TRBV5-4 and TRBJ2-7, with 7 bases aligning to TRBD2. CDR1 SGHNT and CDR2 YYREEE come from the germline V gene (reference sequence). CDR3 size: 16 residues. V was clipped by 0 bases and J by 0 bases; unmatched bases: 6. Combining the CDR3 with reference TRBV5-4 and TRBJ2-7 gives the whole variable domain ETGVTQSPTHLIKTRGQQVTLRCSSQSGHNTVSWYQQALGQGPQFIFQYYREEENGRGNFPPRFSGLQFPNYSSELNVNALELDDSALYLCASSLGGGGPSYEQYFGPGTRLTVT.

The chain uses TRBV7-2 and TRBJ2-5; 8 bases map to TRBD2. The CDR3 has 17 amino acids. Losses at the gene ends were 3 bases for V and 4 bases for J; bases not matched to a gene: 13. Germline V gene sequence: CDR1 SGHTA, CDR2 FQGNSA. The CDR3 region is CASSFGSGSRIRETQYF. DNA for the CDR3: TGTGCCAGCAGCTTTGGAAGCGGGAGTAGGATACGAGAGACCCAGTACTTC.

V is TRBV6-1 and J is TRBJ2-1; possible D gene TRBD2, 6 bases. The CDR3 is 13 residues long. The germline CDR1 and CDR2 sequences are MNHNS and SASEGT. V gave up 5 bases and J gave up 8 bases, with 13 bases separating them. Here the CDR3 DNA reads TGTGCCAGCAGTTCGGTGGGACTGGATGAGCAGTTCTTC. Its translation is CASSSVGLDEQFF.

This clone was recorded many times. The chain employs TRBV6-4 and TRBJ2-3; D is possibly TRBD2 (6 bases). The germline CDR1 and CDR2 sequences are MRHNA and SNTAGT. Trimming pared 3 bases from V and 0 bases from J, leaving 7 bases between. The CDR3 sequence is 14 residues long. This CDR3 is CASSEGTSTDTQYF. CDR3 nucleotides: TGTGCCAGCAGTGAAGGGACTAGCACAGATACGCAGTATTTT.

V is TRBV13 and J is TRBJ2-5; TRBD2 aligns across 7 bases. The V and J ends lost 5 bases and 5 bases, in that order; junction bases with no gene match: 17. The CDR3 is 17 residues long. From germline, CDR1 is PRHDT and CDR2 FYEKMQ (reference sequence). CDR3 in DNA: TGTGCCAGCAGCAGGGTTTTCGCGGGAGTGGTATCGGAGACCCAGTACTTC. It translates to CASSRVFAGVVSETQYF.

The CDR3 here is CASSTRGQAFF. CDR3 sequence (DNA): TGCGCCAGCAGCACCAGGGGGCAGGCTTTCTTT. V usage is TRBV5-1 and J usage is TRBJ1-1; 8 bases map to TRBD1. V trimming: 4 bases; J trimming: 11 bases; junction bases outside the gene matches: 4. The germline CDR1 and CDR2 sequences are SGHRS and YFSETQ. The CDR3 consists of 11 residues.

The rearrangement links TRBV18 to TRBJ2-6, with D possibly TRBD2 on 5 matching bases. V was cut by 3 bases and J by 0 bases, with 15 bases left in between. Germline V gene lookup returns CDR1 KGHSH and CDR2 LQKENI. The CDR3 is 18 amino acids. This CDR3 is CASSPRTGSSSGANVLTF. The CDR3 DNA reads as TGTGCCAGCTCACCCCGGACTGGTAGTAGCTCTGGGGCCAACGTCCTGACTTTC.

This clone was seen more than once but under ten times. The chain joins TRBV5-5 to TRBJ1-4, with D unclear. CDR1 is SGHKS, CDR2 YYEKEE, per germline (reference sequence). The CDR3 has 14 amino acids. V was shortened by 4 bases and J by 0 bases, with 7 bases between the two germline ends. CDR3 nucleotides: TGTGCCAGCAGCCCGAGGGCAACTAATGAAAAACTGTTTTTT. Translated: CASSPRATNEKLFF.

This clone has only a few counts. Its ends do not fully match the called genes, so a read error is possible. The V call is TRBV2, the J call TRBJ2-7; 7 bases agree with TRBD2. CDR3 size: 14 residues. Per the germline V gene, CDR1 is SNHLY and CDR2 is FYNNEI. The CDR3 loop reads CASNEGTTSYEQYF. For the CDR3, the DNA is TGTGCCAGCAATGAAGGGACTACCTCCTACGAGCAGTACTTC.

This clone came up a few times. This chain joins TRBV19 and TRBJ2-7; D perhaps matches TRBD2 (6 bases). V lost 3 bases and J lost 3, with 9 bases in between. Germline lookup yields CDR1 LNHDA and CDR2 SQIVND (reference sequence). This CDR3 spans 13 amino acids. The CDR3 sequence: CASSIRRGYEQYF. CDR3 DNA sequence: TGTGCCAGTAGTATCAGGAGGGGCTACGAGCAGTACTTC. The whole variable domain, remainder taken from reference TRBV19 and TRBJ2-7, is DGGITQSPKYLFRKEGQNVTLSCEQNLNHDAMYWYRQDPGQGLRLIYYSQIVNDFQKGDIAEGYSVSREKKESFPLTVTSAQKNPTAFYLCASSIRRGYEQYFGPGTRLTVT.

The J gene is TRBJ2-2, the V gene TRBV5-4, with 11 bases lining up with TRBD2. J was trimmed by 0 bases and V by 0 bases; bases with no gene match: 4. Germline CDR1 and CDR2: SGHNT and YYREEE (reference sequence). The CDR3 extends over 18 amino acids. This CDR3 reads CASSLGHSGRANTGELFF. The CDR3 DNA is TGTGCCAGCAGCTTGGGACATAGCGGGAGGGCGAACACCGGGGAGCTGTTTTTT.